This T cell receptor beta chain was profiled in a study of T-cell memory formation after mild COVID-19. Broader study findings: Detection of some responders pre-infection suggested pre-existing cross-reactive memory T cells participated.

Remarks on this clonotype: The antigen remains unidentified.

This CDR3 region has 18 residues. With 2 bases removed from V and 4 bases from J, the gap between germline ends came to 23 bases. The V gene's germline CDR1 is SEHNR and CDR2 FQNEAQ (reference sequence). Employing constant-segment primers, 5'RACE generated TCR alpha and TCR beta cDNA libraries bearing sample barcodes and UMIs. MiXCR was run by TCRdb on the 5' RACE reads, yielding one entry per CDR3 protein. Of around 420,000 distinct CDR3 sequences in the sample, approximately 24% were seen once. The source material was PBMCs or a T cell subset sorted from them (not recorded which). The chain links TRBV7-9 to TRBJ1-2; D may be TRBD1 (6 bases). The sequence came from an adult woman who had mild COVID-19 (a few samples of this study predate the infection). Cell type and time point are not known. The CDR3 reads CASSLRENRAALGYGYTF. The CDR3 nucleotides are TGTGCCAGCAGCTTAAGAGAGAACAGGGCTGCCTTAGGCTATGGCTACACCTTC.